Shown below are 23 T cell receptor beta chains from a single sample sequenced in a study of blood T cell repertoires in COVID-19. Clones were sequenced by immunoSEQ multiplex PCR, and TCRdb holds only the in-frame ones, with some missing. Here the sample spans about 330,000 clones, 80% to 90% being singletons. Input material: PBMCs or T cells enriched from blood (not recorded which). The receptors derive from a man in his thirties or forties who had recovered from COVID-19.

The chain couples TRBV6-1 to TRBJ2-1; 8 bases match TRBD2. V dropped 1 base and J dropped 8; count of bases not matched to a gene: 7. The CDR3 length is 15 residues. Germline CDR1 and CDR2: MNHNS and SASEGT. CDR3 loop: CASSEERGGLDEQFF. Here the CDR3 DNA reads TGTGCCAGCAGTGAAGAACGGGGGGGCCTAGATGAGCAGTTCTTC.

V is TRBV18 and J is TRBJ1-3; 8 nucleotides agree with TRBD1. The ends lost 5 bases at V and 4 bases at J; junction bases unmatched: 7. There are 15 residues in the CDR3. The germline gives CDR1 KGHSH, CDR2 LQKENI. The CDR3 region has the DNA TGTGCCAGCTCAACCGGACAGGGTTCAGGAAACACCATATATTTT. It codes for CASSTGQGSGNTIYF.

This rearrangement joins TRBV28 to TRBJ1-3; 9 bases are a match to TRBD1. Germline trimming cut 3 bases from V and 2 bases from J; bases unmatched to any gene: 2. Germline-derived CDR1 and CDR2 are MDHEN and SYDVKM. The CDR3 is made up of 15 amino acids. The CDR3 loop is CASSFGTGTGNTIYF. In DNA form, the CDR3 reads TGTGCCAGCAGTTTCGGGACAGGGACTGGAAACACCATATATTTT.

The chain links TRBV19 to TRBJ2-7; maybe TRBD1 (5 bases). Germline CDR1 LNHDA, CDR2 SQIVND (reference sequence). This CDR3 has 14 residues. Trimming stripped 3 bases from V and 2 bases from J, with 11 bases between. The CDR3 loop reads CASSIGQGTYEQYF. The CDR3 coding sequence is TGTGCCAGTAGTATCGGCCAGGGAACCTACGAGCAGTACTTC.

This sequence joins TRBV6-2 or TRBV6-3 and TRBJ2-5; D not certain. In germline, CDR1 is MNHEY, CDR2 SVGEGT. This CDR3 is built from 15 residues. V was pared by 5 bases and J by 0 bases, with 13 bases between. CDR3 amino acids: CASSPSGWYQETQYF. DNA for the CDR3: TGTGCCAGCAGTCCCTCCGGGTGGTACCAAGAGACCCAGTACTTC.

This clone has a handful of counts. This rearrangement joins TRBV6-5 to TRBJ2-7, with TRBD1 matching 9 bases. The CDR3 sequence is 15 residues long. V lost 6 bases, J lost 6 bases, and 12 bases stayed unmatched. Germline values: CDR1 MNHEY, CDR2 SVGAGI. In nucleotides, the CDR3 is TGTGCCAGCAGCTCCGGGACAGGGACCCCTCTCGAGCAGTACTTC. Translation: CASSSGTGTPLEQYF.

The chain employs TRBV29-1 and TRBJ2-3; possible D gene TRBD1, 5 bases. The V end lost 5 bases, the J end lost 2 bases, and 8 bases lay between the germline ends. The CDR3 length is 12 residues. Germline V CDR1 and CDR2: SQVTM, ANQGSEA. DNA of the CDR3: TGCAGCGTTTTCAGGGACACAGATACGCAGTATTTT. The encoded protein is CSVFRDTDTQYF.

This chain links TRBV6-6 with TRBJ2-6, with 10 bases matching TRBD1. V lost 6 bases, J lost 3 bases, and 2 bases stayed unmatched. CDR3 length equals 15 residues. Germline V gene sequence: CDR1 MNHNY, CDR2 SVGAGI (reference sequence). The CDR3 DNA reads TGTGCCAGCAGACGGACAGGGGGTGGGGCCAACGTCCTGACTTTC. It encodes CASRRTGGGANVLTF.

This clone was counted a single time. The chain combines TRBV2 with TRBJ1-1; 8 nucleotides agree with TRBD1. The CDR3 covers 14 residues. Germline V gene lookup returns CDR1 SNHLY and CDR2 FYNNEI. The junction had 10 bases not matched to a gene; V was cut back by 7 bases and J by 6 bases. CDR3 nucleotides: TGTGCCAGCACCGACAGGGGTATTAGGCCTGAAGCTTTCTTT. This gives the protein CASTDRGIRPEAFF.

This rearrangement joins TRBV13 to TRBJ2-7; 9 bases agree with TRBD1. This CDR3 has 13 amino acids. J gave up 7 bases and V 4 bases, and 5 bases lay outside the gene matches. In germline, CDR1 is PRHDT, CDR2 FYEKMQ (reference sequence). The DNA of the CDR3 is TGTGCCAGCAGCTCACAGGGGGCGATTGAGCAGTACTTC. Its translation: CASSSQGAIEQYF.

The rearrangement links TRBV3-1 (or the pseudogene TRBV3-2) to TRBJ2-5; 11 bases are shared with TRBD2. The germline V gene encodes CDR1 LGHDT and CDR2 YNNKEL (reference sequence). The CDR3 contains 18 residues. V lost 1 base to trimming and J lost 5 bases; unmatched junction nucleotides: 12. The CDR3 coding sequence is TGTGCCAGCAGCCAAGGAGGGACTAGCGGAAAACGGGGGGAGACCCAGTACTTC. Protein sequence: CASSQGGTSGKRGETQYF.

CDR3 residues: CASSDERGGEKLFF. In DNA, the CDR3 is TGTGCCAGCAGTGATGAAAGGGGTGGGGAAAAACTGTTTTTT. This rearrangement joins TRBV2 to TRBJ1-4, with a weak D call TRBD1 (5 bases). The CDR3 covers 14 residues. Germline lookup yields CDR1 SNHLY and CDR2 FYNNEI. V lost 3 bases and J lost 8, with 13 bases in between.

V usage is TRBV18 and J usage is TRBJ2-1, with TRBD1 matching over 9 bases. The V segment lost 2 bases and the J segment 0 bases; nucleotides outside the gene matches: 2. This CDR3 comprises 16 residues. CDR1 is KGHSH and CDR2 is LQKENI in the germline V gene. CDR3 coding DNA: TGTGCCAGCTCACCAACGGGACAGGGCTCCTACAATGAGCAGTTCTTC. It encodes CASSPTGQGSYNEQFF.

The chain employs TRBV5-1 and TRBJ2-5; 8 bases are shared with TRBD1. CDR1 SGHRS and CDR2 YFSETQ come from the germline V gene. The CDR3 contains 15 residues. V lost 4 bases to trimming and J lost 1 base; unmatched junction nucleotides: 6. The CDR3 protein is CASSPPGTGQETQYF. The CDR3 DNA is TGCGCCAGCAGCCCCCCCGGGACAGGCCAAGAGACCCAGTACTTC.

The chain is built from TRBV6-1 and TRBJ2-2; 7 nucleotides line up with TRBD1. This CDR3 is built from 15 residues. V lost 6 bases and J lost 0; bases outside the gene matches: 4. CDR1 and CDR2 from the germline V gene are MNHNS and SASEGT. The CDR3 loop reads CASSRGTANTGELFF. DNA for the CDR3: TGTGCCAGCAGCCGAGGGACAGCGAACACCGGGGAGCTGTTTTTT.

The chain uses TRBV2 and TRBJ1-2; 11 positions match TRBD1. With 8 bases clipped from V and 5 bases from J, the junction kept 7 bases outside the gene matches. The CDR3 length is 14 residues. Germline V lookup: CDR1 SNHLY, CDR2 FYNNEI. In nucleotides, the CDR3 is TGTGCCAGCGCCGGGACAGGGGGAACTTATGGCTACACCTTC. This encodes CASAGTGGTYGYTF.

The chain joins TRBV24-1 to TRBJ2-1; tentative D call: TRBD1 (5 bases). Germline CDR1 reads KGHDR; CDR2 reads SFDVKD. The ends were cut back, 0 bases at V and 5 bases at J, with 13 bases in the middle. CDR3 length equals 16 residues. CDR3 amino acids: CATSDLHDSRHNEQFF. CDR3 sequence (DNA): TGTGCCACCAGTGATTTGCACGACAGTAGACACAATGAGCAGTTCTTC.

The V call is TRBV28, the J call TRBJ1-4, with 9 bases that match TRBD1. Germline V gene sequence: CDR1 MDHEN, CDR2 SYDVKM. Trimming took 2 bases from V and 14 from J; bases not matched to a gene: 12. The CDR3 consists of 15 residues. CDR3 protein: CASSLTRDRDLRLFF. CDR3 DNA: TGTGCCAGCAGTTTAACCCGGGACAGGGATCTTCGGCTGTTTTTT.

This chain links TRBV13 with TRBJ1-6; D call uncertain. The germline gives CDR1 PRHDT, CDR2 FYEKMQ (reference sequence). V dropped 3 bases and J dropped 6 bases, with 6 bases sitting between them. The CDR3 is made up of 13 amino acids. The CDR3 loop is CASSFRGNSPLHF. The DNA for the CDR3 is TGTGCCAGCAGCTTTCGCGGTAATTCACCCCTCCACTTT. Looking up the rest from reference TRBV13 and TRBJ1-6 gives the full variable domain: AAGVIQSPRHLIKEKRETATLKCYPIPRHDTVYWYQQGPGQDPQFLISFYEKMQSDKGSIPDRFSAQQFSDYHSELNMSSLELGDSALYFCASSFRGNSPLHFGNGTRLTVT.

The chain is built from TRBV7-8 and TRBJ2-1, with 11 bases aligning to TRBD2. CDR1 is SGHVS and CDR2 is FQNEAQ in the germline V gene. CDR3 size: 19 residues. The V gene end was trimmed by 0 bases and the J gene end by 4 bases; junction bases not matched to a gene: 11. CDR3 loop: CASSLAVAGGLSWYNEQFF. Here the CDR3 DNA reads TGTGCCAGCAGCTTAGCTGTAGCGGGGGGGCTTTCGTGGTACAATGAGCAGTTCTTC.

The chain recombines TRBV15 with TRBJ1-1; tentative D call: TRBD1 (5 bases). Germline CDR1 and CDR2: LNHNV and YYDKDF (reference sequence). The CDR3 sequence is 14 residues long. The V end lost 0 bases, the J end lost 4 bases, and 9 bases lay between the germline ends. The CDR3 protein is CATSRDLRGTEAFF. As DNA, the CDR3 is TGTGCCACCAGCAGAGATCTAAGGGGCACTGAAGCTTTCTTT.

This clone has only one observation. The chain links TRBV7-2 to TRBJ1-4; D is perhaps TRBD1 (6 bases). V lost 2 bases, J lost 8 bases, and 9 bases lay in between. Germline values: CDR1 SGHTA, CDR2 FQGNSA. The CDR3 runs 13 residues. The CDR3 protein is CASSLQGNEKLFF. In nucleotides, the CDR3 is TGTGCCAGCAGCTTACAGGGGAACGAAAAACTGTTTTTT.

The V call is TRBV5-1, the J call TRBJ1-2, with D hard to call. Trimming took off 4 bases at V and 3 bases at J, with 10 bases between the two ends. The V gene's germline CDR1 is SGHRS and CDR2 YFSETQ. This CDR3 comprises 13 residues. CDR3 sequence reads: CASSTDRYYGYTF. In DNA form, the CDR3 reads TGCGCCAGCAGCACAGACCGATACTATGGCTACACCTTC. The whole variable domain, remainder taken from reference TRBV5-1 and TRBJ1-2, is KAGVTQTPRYLIKTRGQQVTLSCSPISGHRSVSWYQQTPGQGLQFLFEYFSETQRNKGNFPGRFSGRQFSNSRSEMNVSTLELGDSALYLCASSTDRYYGYTFGSGTRLTVV.